This T cell receptor (beta chain) was retrieved from a study of cytomegalovirus exposure and HLA in healthy donors. Whole-study findings and limits: With DRB1 most and HLA-C fewest, TCR association rates differed between HLA loci in a later analysis. Among TCR beta chains, those listed as cytomegalovirus-associated numbered more than 150. An analysis done earlier found most TCR beta V segments productive about 87% or about 30% of the time.

Germline CDR1 and CDR2: MRHNA and SNTAGT. V was trimmed by 2 bases and J by 6 bases, leaving 16 bases between them. CDR3 length: 15 amino acids. PCR employed 60 Vbeta and 13 Jbeta primers. Libraries were prepared by immunoSEQ multiplex PCR; TCRdb keeps only in-frame clonotypes and omits some of them. This sample has around 140,000 clones, with 60% to 85% found just once. A note on this clone: As yet, its antigen is unknown.

The chain uses TRBV6-4 and TRBJ1-2, with D possibly being TRBD1 (5 bases). This receptor was taken from a man between 40 and 49 years old in good health and CMV-seronegative. Sequencing input: PBMCs. The CDR3 DNA sequence: TGTGCCAGCAGTGACGTGTGGGGCGATTCTAATGGCTACACCTTC. Translating it yields CASSDVWGDSNGYTF.